Listed below are T cell receptor beta chains from one sample, sequenced in a study of T cell repertoires in cytomegalovirus infection. TCRdb re-analysed the reads in MiXCR, keeping a single row per CDR3 protein. The table lists roughly 700,000 distinct CDR3 sequences, roughly 36% of them singletons. Antigens for these TCRs are unknown. The input for sequencing was cultured PBMCs, taken from culture after CMV antigen stimulation. These receptors all come from a human donor in good health (CMV status not recorded). Some clones in this sample may be carry-over from other donors' samples. The conserved cysteine and the conserved F or W are not part of the CDR3 here. D genes are given only for firm matches.

d_gene | j_gene | v_gene | CDR3aa
NA | TRBJ2-7 | TRBV27 | ASSLMGIAYEQY
NA | TRBJ2-7 | TRBV7-8 | ASSLGRRSPFYEQY
TRBD2 | TRBJ2-1 | TRBV7-2 | ASSLAGGPGSYNEQF
NA | TRBJ1-1 | TRBV4-3 | ASSPDTGLTEAF
NA | TRBJ2-1 | TRBV7-9 | ASSFGPGNEQF
TRBD2 | TRBJ2-1 | TRBV5-1 | ASSPLLAGDEQF
NA | TRBJ2-7 | TRBV27 | ASSPRRGYTYEQY
TRBD1 | TRBJ1-6 | TRBV7-2 | ASSRWVDREYNSPLH
NA | TRBJ2-7 | TRBV6-1 | ASMGEAYEQY
NA | TRBJ2-3 | TRBV12-3/TRBV12-4 | ASREAGRTDTQY
TRBD2 | TRBJ2-3 | TRBV4-1 | ASSPRGVDERGPGTQY
NA | TRBJ2-3 | TRBV7-9 | ASSPITSTDTQY
NA | TRBJ1-5 | TRBV2 | ASNTGRGNQPQH
NA | TRBJ2-7 | TRBV12-3/TRBV12-4 | ASSLGAVTYEQY
TRBD2 | TRBJ2-7 | TRBV7-2 | ASSLGLVRYEQY
NA | TRBJ1-1 | TRBV5-3 | ASSPMGAEAF
NA | TRBJ2-2 | TRBV7-2 | ASSRPGAQNTGELF
NA | TRBJ1-5 | TRBV20-1 | SASRGNPSNSNQPQH
NA | TRBJ2-5 | TRBV5-1 | ASSLTGAGETQY
NA | TRBJ1-2 | TRBV12-3/TRBV12-4 | ASSVGAGNYGYT
NA | TRBJ1-2 | TRBV12-3/TRBV12-4 | ASSQHRTPWGYT
NA | TRBJ2-4 | TRBV20-1 | SASSGGDIQY
TRBD2 | TRBJ2-1 | TRBV2 | ASATSGRNYNEQF
NA | TRBJ1-2 | TRBV27 | ASSLGSRGSYGYT
NA | TRBJ2-2 | TRBV5-4 | ASSLVPFTGELF
TRBD2 | TRBJ2-5 | TRBV7-2 | ASSRFGGGAQTQY
NA | TRBJ2-5 | TRBV6-6 | ASAIQSLQETQY
NA | TRBJ2-2 | TRBV12-3/TRBV12-4 | ASSQLPGELF
NA | TRBJ1-2 | TRBV7-2 | ASSPERRLGGYT
NA | TRBJ1-5 | TRBV12-5 | ASGLSTLPAGPNQPQH
NA | TRBJ1-6 | TRBV9 | ASSVAGNSPLH
TRBD2 | TRBJ2-7 | TRBV7-8 | ASSSLAGGGSEQY
TRBD2 | TRBJ2-1 | TRBV4-1 | ASSQATLLAGDGNEQF
NA | TRBJ2-4 | TRBV11-2 | ASSLDGWGAKNIQY
TRBD1 | TRBJ2-1 | TRBV7-4 | ASSPTTGDGYNEQF
NA | TRBJ2-5 | TRBV7-2 | ASAGGVTQETQY
NA | TRBJ2-5 | TRBV5-1 | ASSLTPSQETQY
TRBD1 | TRBJ2-1 | TRBV2 | ASRQGSEQF
TRBD1 | TRBJ1-5 | TRBV20-1 | SAWGQDDNQPQH
NA | TRBJ1-3 | TRBV12-3/TRBV12-4 | ASSSGGGSGNTIY
NA | TRBJ1-1 | TRBV20-1 | SAPRPDRGNTEAF
NA | TRBJ1-2 | TRBV4-1 | ASSQAPLIVSGYT
NA | TRBJ1-3 | TRBV20-1 | SARGSTGSSGNTIY
TRBD2 | TRBJ2-4 | TRBV4-3 | ASSPGLAGGIGKNIQY
NA | TRBJ2-3 | TRBV4-2 | ASSQVWWVGDTQY
NA | TRBJ2-5 | TRBV4-1 | ASSQASVVQETQY
NA | TRBJ2-1 | TRBV29-1 | SVDIETSYNEQF
NA | TRBJ1-1 | TRBV6-6 | ASSYADSSTEAF
NA | TRBJ2-4 | TRBV6-1 | ASSETGTPSRLAKNIQY
NA | TRBJ1-6 | TRBV19 | ASSRQRPSNSPLH
TRBD2 | TRBJ2-5 | TRBV20-1 | GILSGGGETQY
TRBD1 | TRBJ1-1 | TRBV12-3/TRBV12-4 | ASSPRDRAGTEAF